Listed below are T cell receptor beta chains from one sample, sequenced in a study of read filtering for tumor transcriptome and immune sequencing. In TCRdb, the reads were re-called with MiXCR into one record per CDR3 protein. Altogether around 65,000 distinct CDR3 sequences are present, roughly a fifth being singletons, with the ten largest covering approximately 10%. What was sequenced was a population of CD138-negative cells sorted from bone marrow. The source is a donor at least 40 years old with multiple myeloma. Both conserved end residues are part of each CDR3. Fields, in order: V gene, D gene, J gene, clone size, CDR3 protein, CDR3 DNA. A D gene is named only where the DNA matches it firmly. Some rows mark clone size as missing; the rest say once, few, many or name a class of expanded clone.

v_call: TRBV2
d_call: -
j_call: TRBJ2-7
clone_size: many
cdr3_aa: CASILLTDYEQYF
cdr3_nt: TGTGCCAGCATCCTCCTGACCGACTACGAGCAGTACTTC

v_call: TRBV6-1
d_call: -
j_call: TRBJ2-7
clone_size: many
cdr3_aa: CASSEVGDEQYF
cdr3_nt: TGTGCCAGCAGTGAAGTCGGAGACGAGCAGTACTTC

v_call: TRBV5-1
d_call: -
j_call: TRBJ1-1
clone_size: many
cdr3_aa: CASSLYVMNTEAFF
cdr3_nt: TGCGCCAGCAGCTTGTACGTAATGAACACTGAAGCTTTCTTT

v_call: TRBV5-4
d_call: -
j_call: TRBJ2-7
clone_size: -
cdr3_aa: CASSRPRQMTYEQYF
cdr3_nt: TGTGCCAGCAGCCGCCCGCGACAGATGACCTACGAGCAGTACTTC

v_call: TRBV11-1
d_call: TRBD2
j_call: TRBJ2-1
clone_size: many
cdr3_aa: CASSLTSGHNNEQFF
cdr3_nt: TGTGCCAGCAGCTTGACTAGCGGACACAACAATGAGCAGTTCTTC

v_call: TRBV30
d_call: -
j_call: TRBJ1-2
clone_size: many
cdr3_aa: CAWSLGEGDGYTF
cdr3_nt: TGTGCCTGGAGTCTTGGGGAGGGCGATGGCTACACCTTC

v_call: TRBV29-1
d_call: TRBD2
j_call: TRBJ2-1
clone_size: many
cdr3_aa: CSVGAGGFGEQFF
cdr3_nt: TGCAGCGTTGGAGCGGGAGGCTTCGGTGAGCAGTTCTTC

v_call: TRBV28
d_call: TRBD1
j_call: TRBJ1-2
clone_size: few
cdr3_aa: CASGSGGEGIYGYTF
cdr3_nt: TGTGCCAGCGGATCAGGGGGCGAGGGGATCTATGGCTACACCTTC

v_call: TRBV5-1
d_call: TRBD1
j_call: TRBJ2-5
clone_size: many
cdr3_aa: CASSHPTTGLEETQYF
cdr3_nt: TGCGCCAGCAGCCACCCAACGACAGGGCTTGAGGAGACCCAGTACTTC

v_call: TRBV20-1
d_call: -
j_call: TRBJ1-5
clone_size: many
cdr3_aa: CSARDLGPQHF
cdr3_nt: TGCAGTGCTAGAGATCTCGGGCCCCAGCATTTT

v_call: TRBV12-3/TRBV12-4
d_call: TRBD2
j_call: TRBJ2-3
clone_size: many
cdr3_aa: CASSHPTNSGGEDTQYF
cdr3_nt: TGTGCCAGCAGTCACCCGACTAATAGCGGGGGGGAAGATACGCAGTATTTT

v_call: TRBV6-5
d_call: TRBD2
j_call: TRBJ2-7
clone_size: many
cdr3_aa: CASSSLAGTNYEQYF
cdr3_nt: TGTGCCAGCAGTTCGCTAGCGGGAACCAACTACGAGCAGTACTTC

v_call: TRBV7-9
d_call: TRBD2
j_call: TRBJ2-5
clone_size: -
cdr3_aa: CASSSRGGGTQYF
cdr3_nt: TGTGCCAGCAGCTCGCGGGGGGGGGGGACCCAGTACTTC

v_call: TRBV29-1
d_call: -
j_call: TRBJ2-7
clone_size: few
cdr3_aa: CSAGPTGSYEQYF
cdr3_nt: TGCAGCGCCGGACCTACAGGCTCCTACGAGCAGTACTTC

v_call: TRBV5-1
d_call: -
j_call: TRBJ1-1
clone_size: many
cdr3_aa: CASSYWASQGPNTEAFF
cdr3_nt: TGCGCCAGCAGCTATTGGGCCTCCCAGGGGCCGAACACTGAAGCTTTCTTT

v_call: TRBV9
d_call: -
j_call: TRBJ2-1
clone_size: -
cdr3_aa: CAGSVGPLDSSSYSEQFF
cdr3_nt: TGTGCCGGCAGCGTCGGCCCCCTCGACTCTAGCTCCTACAGTGAGCAGTTCTTC

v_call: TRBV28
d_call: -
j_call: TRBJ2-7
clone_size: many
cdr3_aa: CASSSPAVPKPREQYF
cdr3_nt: TGTGCCAGCAGTTCCCCAGCGGTCCCTAAGCCCCGCGAGCAGTACTTC

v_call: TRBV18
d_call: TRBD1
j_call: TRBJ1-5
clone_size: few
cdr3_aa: CASSPDRTDQPQHF
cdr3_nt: TGTGCCAGCTCACCGGACAGGACAGATCAGCCCCAGCATTTT

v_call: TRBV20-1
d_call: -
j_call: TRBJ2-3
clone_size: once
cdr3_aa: CSASLGVDGTDTQNF
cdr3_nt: TGCAGTGCTAGCCTGGGAGTCGACGGCACAGATACGCAGAATTTT

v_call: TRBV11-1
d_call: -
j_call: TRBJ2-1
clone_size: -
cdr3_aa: CASSLNIYNEQFF
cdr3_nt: TGTGCCAGCAGCTTAAATATCTACAATGAGCAGTTCTTC

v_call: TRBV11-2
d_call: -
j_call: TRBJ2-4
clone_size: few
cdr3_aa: CASSQNAKNIQYF
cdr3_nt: TGTGCCAGCAGCCAAAACGCCAAAAACATTCAGTACTTC

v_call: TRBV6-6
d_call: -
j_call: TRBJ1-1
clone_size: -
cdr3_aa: CASSYGWNTEAFF
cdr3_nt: TGTGCCAGCAGTTATGGGTGGAACACTGAAGCTTTCTTT

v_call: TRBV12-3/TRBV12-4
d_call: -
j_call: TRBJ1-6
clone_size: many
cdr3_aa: CASSFWGSGSYNSPLHF
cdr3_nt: TGTGCCAGCAGTTTCTGGGGTAGTGGATCCTATAATTCACCCCTCCACTTT

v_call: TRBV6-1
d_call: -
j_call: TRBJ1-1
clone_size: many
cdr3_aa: CASSGTEVDTEAFF
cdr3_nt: TGTGCCAGCAGTGGGACGGAGGTGGACACTGAAGCTTTCTTT

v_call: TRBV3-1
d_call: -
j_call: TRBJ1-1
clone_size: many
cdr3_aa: CASSPIEGGTVNTEAFF
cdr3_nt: TGTGCCAGCAGCCCTATCGAAGGGGGGACCGTGAACACTGAAGCTTTCTTT

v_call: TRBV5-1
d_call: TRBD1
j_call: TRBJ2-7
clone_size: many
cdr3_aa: CASSPQGQGAYEQYF
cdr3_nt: TGCGCCAGCAGCCCCCAGGGGCAGGGGGCCTACGAGCAGTACTTC

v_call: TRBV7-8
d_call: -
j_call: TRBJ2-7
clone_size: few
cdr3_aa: CASSLGGVSSAYEQYF
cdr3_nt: TGTGCCAGCAGCTTAGGTGGGGTCTCATCGGCCTACGAGCAGTACTTC

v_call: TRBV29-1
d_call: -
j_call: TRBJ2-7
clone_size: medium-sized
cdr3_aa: CSVAEGSSYEQYF
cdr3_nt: TGCAGCGTTGCGGAGGGGAGCTCCTACGAGCAGTACTTC

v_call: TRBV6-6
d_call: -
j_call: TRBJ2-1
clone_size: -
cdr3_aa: CTSSYSIGYNEQFF
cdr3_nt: TGTACCAGCAGTTATTCTATAGGGTACAATGAGCAGTTCTTC

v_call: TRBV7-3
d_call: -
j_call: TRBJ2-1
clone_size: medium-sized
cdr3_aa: CASSRDNYNEQFF
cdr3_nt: TGTGCCAGCAGCCGGGACAATTACAATGAGCAGTTCTTC

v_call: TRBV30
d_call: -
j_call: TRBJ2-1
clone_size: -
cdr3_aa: CAWSRGASRNEQFF
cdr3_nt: TGTGCCTGGAGCAGAGGCGCCTCACGGAATGAGCAGTTCTTC

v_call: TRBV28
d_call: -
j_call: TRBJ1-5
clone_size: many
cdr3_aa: CASSLSVDQPQHF
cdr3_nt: TGTGCCAGCAGTTTATCGGTCGATCAGCCCCAGCATTTT

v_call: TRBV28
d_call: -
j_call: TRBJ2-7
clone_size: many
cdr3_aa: CASSLTVSYEQYF
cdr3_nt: TGTGCCAGCAGCCTGACAGTATCCTACGAGCAGTACTTC

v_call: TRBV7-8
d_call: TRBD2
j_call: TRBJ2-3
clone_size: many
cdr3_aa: CASSLDGGGSDTQYF
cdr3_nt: TGTGCCAGCAGCTTAGACGGCGGGGGGTCAGATACGCAGTATTTT

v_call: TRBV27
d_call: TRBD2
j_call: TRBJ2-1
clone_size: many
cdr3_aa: CASSLGGRSYNEQFF
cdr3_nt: TGTGCCAGCAGTTTAGGCGGGAGAAGCTACAATGAGCAGTTCTTC

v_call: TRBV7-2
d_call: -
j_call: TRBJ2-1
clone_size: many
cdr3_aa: CASTPRRGAYYEQFF
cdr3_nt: TGTGCCAGCACACCCAGGCGCGGGGCTTACTATGAGCAGTTCTTC

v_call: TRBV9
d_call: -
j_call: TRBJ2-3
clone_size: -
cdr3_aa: CASSVGAGGRTSTDTQYF
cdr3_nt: TGTGCCAGCAGCGTAGGAGCTGGAGGACGCACTAGCACAGATACGCAGTATTTT

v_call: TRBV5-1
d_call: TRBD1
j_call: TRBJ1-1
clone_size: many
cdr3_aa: CASSWKRGQRNPNTEAFF
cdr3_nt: TGCGCCAGCAGTTGGAAGCGGGGACAGCGAAACCCGAACACTGAAGCTTTCTTT

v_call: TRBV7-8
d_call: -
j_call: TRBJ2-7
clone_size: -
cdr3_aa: CASSLPRIPYEQYF
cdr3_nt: TGTGCCAGCAGCCTTCCCCGGATTCCCTACGAGCAGTACTTC

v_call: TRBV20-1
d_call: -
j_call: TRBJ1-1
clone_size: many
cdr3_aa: CSARNERNTEAFF
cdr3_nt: TGCAGTGCTAGGAATGAGCGGAACACTGAAGCTTTCTTT

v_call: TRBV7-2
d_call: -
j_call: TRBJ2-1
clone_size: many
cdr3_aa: CASSLVAGIYNEQFF
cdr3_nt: TGTGCCAGCAGCTTAGTGGCAGGTATCTACAATGAGCAGTTCTTC